This passage covers 28 T cell receptor beta chains from one sample sequenced in a study of shared clonotypes between healthy human individuals. Profiled with immunoSEQ multiplex PCR; TCRdb holds only in-frame clones, not every one. The table lists around 2,100,000 clones, about 94% of them singletons, with approximately 1.2% in the top ten. Naive CD8 populations comprised CD45RO-negative cells positively selected for CCR7, excluding terminally differentiated effector memory CD45RA+ cells. The sequenced sample was naive CD8+ T cells sorted from blood. These receptors were collected from a man between 18 and 35 years old in good health.

The chain links TRBV2 to TRBJ2-7; 9 bases fit TRBD1. Germline V gene sequence: CDR1 SNHLY, CDR2 FYNNEI. The CDR3 totals 15 residues. Trimming took 6 bases from V and 5 from J; bases not matched to a gene: 11. The CDR3 loop reads CASRDPGTGQNEQYF. Written as DNA, the CDR3 is TGTGCCAGCAGGGACCCCGGGACAGGGCAGAACGAGCAGTACTTC. Using reference TRBV2 and TRBJ2-7 for the parts outside the CDR3, the full variable domain is EPEVTQTPSHQVTQMGQEVILRCVPISNHLYFYWYRQILGQKVEFLVSFYNNEISEKSEIFDDQFSVERPDGSNFTLKIRSTKLEDSAMYFCASRDPGTGQNEQYFGPGTRLTVT.

Turning to this clone: Distinct nucleotide sequences in the sample also encode this CDR3. CDR3 protein: CASSYSEGAGEQYF. DNA for the CDR3: TGTGCCAGCAGTTACTCGGAGGGGGCGGGGGAGCAGTACTTC. The V and J genes are TRBV6-5 and TRBJ2-7; weak D call: TRBD1 (7 bases). This CDR3 spans 14 amino acids. V was pared by 0 bases and J by 7 bases, with 13 bases between. Per the germline V gene, CDR1 is MNHEY and CDR2 is SVGAGI.

The rearrangement links TRBV30 to TRBJ2-5, with D unclear. CDR1 GTSNPN and CDR2 SVGIG come from the germline V gene (reference sequence). CDR3 length: 14 residues. Trimming shortened V by 1 base and J by 5 bases, and 14 bases separated the two germline ends. In DNA, the CDR3 is TGTGCCTGGAGTGAAGGAAGGATGTGGGAGACCCAGTACTTC. This codes for CAWSEGRMWETQYF.

Points on this clone: The same CDR3 is also encoded by other DNA sequences in this sample. The V and J genes are TRBV20-1 and TRBJ2-7, with 8 nucleotides matching TRBD1. This CDR3 has 11 residues. Germline trimming cut 6 bases from V and 6 bases from J; bases unmatched to any gene: 4. Germline lookup yields CDR1 DFQATT and CDR2 SNEGSKA (reference sequence). This CDR3 reads CSARTGSEQYF. Here the CDR3 DNA reads TGCAGTGCCCGGACAGGGAGCGAGCAGTACTTC.

The rearrangement links TRBV6-5 to TRBJ2-1; 9 bases line up with TRBD2. Germline V gene data show CDR1 as MNHEY and CDR2 as SVGAGI. This CDR3 spans 15 amino acids. Germline trimming cut 5 bases from V and 0 bases from J; bases unmatched to any gene: 2. The CDR3 protein is CASSSGGSSYNEQFF. DNA for the CDR3: TGTGCCAGCAGTAGCGGGGGGAGCTCCTACAATGAGCAGTTCTTC.

The chain recombines TRBV9 with TRBJ1-2; weak D call: TRBD1 (5 bases). The CDR3 spans 13 residues. Germline lookup yields CDR1 SGDLS and CDR2 YYNGEE. Trimming removed 6 bases at V and 4 bases at J, with 13 bases between. The CDR3 spells CASNADGGYGYTF. The CDR3 DNA reads TGTGCCAGCAACGCAGACGGGGGCTATGGCTACACCTTC.

The gene calls are TRBV6-1 and TRBJ2-7; 8 bases fit TRBD1. The germline gives CDR1 MNHNS, CDR2 SASEGT. The CDR3 has 13 amino acids. Trimming took 8 bases from V and 3 from J; bases not matched to a gene: 6. DNA for the CDR3: TGTGCCAGCTCACAGGGGGTGAACTACGAGCAGTACTTC. Translated: CASSQGVNYEQYF.

The V call is TRBV6-7, the J call TRBJ2-5; 11 bases are shared with TRBD2. TRBV6-7 is sorted into the ORF group, with uncertain function. V gave up 2 bases and J gave up 4 bases; unmatched junction bases: 15. The CDR3 is 19 amino acids. CDR3: CASSYLHSPTSGRGETQYF. The CDR3 coding sequence is TGTGCCAGCAGTTACCTTCACAGCCCAACTAGCGGGAGAGGAGAGACCCAGTACTTC.

The chain couples TRBV18 to TRBJ2-7, with D possibly TRBD2 on 7 matching bases. Trimming took 3 bases from V and 3 from J, leaving 21 bases between them. CDR1 is KGHSH, CDR2 LQKENI, per germline. This CDR3 is built from 17 residues. The CDR3 is CASSPLLPAGAGYEQYF. The CDR3 DNA follows: TGTGCCAGCTCACCGCTTCTACCTGCGGGGGCTGGCTACGAGCAGTACTTC.

This chain joins TRBV5-4 and TRBJ1-3; D is unclear. CDR3 length: 12 amino acids. Germline V gives CDR1 SGHNT, CDR2 YYREEE (reference sequence). V was pared by 2 bases and J by 1 base, with 1 base between. The CDR3 protein is CASSFSGNTIYF. The DNA for the CDR3 is TGTGCCAGCAGCTTTTCTGGAAACACCATATATTTT.

This chain links TRBV6-5 with TRBJ2-2, with D unclear. The V end was cut by 2 bases, the J end by 2 bases, with 9 bases between. This CDR3 comprises 15 residues. CDR1 is MNHEY and CDR2 is SVGAGI in the germline V gene. The CDR3 DNA sequence: TGTGCCAGCAGTTACGCCTTTTTAAACACCGGGGAGCTGTTTTTT. The encoded protein is CASSYAFLNTGELFF.

This rearrangement joins TRBV11-1 to TRBJ1-2; 8 nucleotides align to TRBD1. The ends lost 5 bases at V and 4 bases at J; junction bases unmatched: 6. The CDR3 contains 14 residues. Germline lookup yields CDR1 SGHAT and CDR2 FQDESV (reference sequence). The CDR3 loop reads CASSPGQGAYGYTF. The CDR3 DNA follows: TGTGCCAGCAGCCCAGGACAGGGAGCCTATGGCTACACCTTC.

The gene calls are TRBV9 and TRBJ1-5, with 9 bases aligning to TRBD1. The CDR3 consists of 15 residues. Germline V CDR1 and CDR2: SGDLS, YYNGEE. Germline trimming cut 3 bases from V and 6 bases from J; bases unmatched to any gene: 7. CDR3 loop: CASSGGQGLGQPQHF. The CDR3 coding sequence is TGTGCCAGCAGCGGCGGACAGGGGCTCGGTCAGCCCCAGCATTTT.

The chain has TRBV7-6 and TRBJ2-7; either TRBD1 or TRBD2 may fit D (5 bases each). The germline V gene has CDR1 SGHVS and CDR2 FNYEAQ. Trimming took off 0 bases at V and 3 bases at J, with 12 bases between the two ends. CDR3 length: 15 amino acids. This chain's CDR3 is CASSLAPGTIYEQYF. CDR3 sequence (DNA): TGTGCCAGCAGCTTAGCACCCGGGACGATCTACGAGCAGTACTTC. The full variable domain, with the rest looked up from reference TRBV7-6 and TRBJ2-7, is GAGVSQSPRYKVTKRGQDVALRCDPISGHVSLYWYRQALGQGPEFLTYFNYEAQQDKSGLPNDRFSAERPEGSISTLTIQRTEQRDSAMYRCASSLAPGTIYEQYFGPGTRLTVT.

V gene TRBV5-6 combines with J gene TRBJ1-2, with D unresolved. Per the germline V gene, CDR1 is SGHDT and CDR2 is YYEEEE. The CDR3 runs to 15 residues. V lost 0 bases and J 5 bases, leaving 14 bases between the germline ends. For the CDR3, the DNA is TGTGCCAGCAGCTTGGGGGCAGTTTCTCTTTATGGCTACACCTTC. Amino acid sequence: CASSLGAVSLYGYTF.

This clone has a single count. The chain carries TRBV9 and TRBJ1-6, with 7 bases identical to TRBD1. This CDR3 is built from 16 residues. Per germline, CDR1 SGDLS and CDR2 YYNGEE. Trimming removed 3 bases from V and 0 bases from J; junction bases left unmatched: 3. CDR3 coding DNA: TGTGCCAGCAGCGCACAGGGGTACTCCTATAATTCACCCCTCCACTTT. Translation gives CASSAQGYSYNSPLHF.

This chain joins TRBV6-1 and TRBJ2-5, with 7 bases identical to TRBD2. Looked up from germline, CDR1 is MNHNS and CDR2 is SASEGT. J gave up 0 bases and V 2 bases, and 9 bases lay outside the gene matches. The CDR3 spans 17 residues. The CDR3 loop is CASSELGSAGYQETQYF. DNA for the CDR3: TGTGCCAGCAGTGAACTAGGGTCAGCGGGGTACCAAGAGACCCAGTACTTC.

The rearrangement links TRBV7-9 to TRBJ2-2; weak D call: TRBD1 (5 bases). The CDR3 sequence is 13 residues long. Germline CDR1 and CDR2: SEHNR and FQNEAQ (reference sequence). The germline V and J ends were trimmed by 5 bases and 4 bases, with 8 bases remaining between them. The CDR3, as DNA: TGTGCCAGCAGCAAAGACAGCACCGGGGAGCTGTTTTTT. This codes for CASSKDSTGELFF. The full variable domain, rest sourced from reference TRBV7-9 and TRBJ2-2, is DTGVSQNPRHKITKRGQNVTFRCDPISEHNRLYWYRQTLGQGPEFLTYFQNEAQLEKSRLLSDRFSAERPKGSFSTLEIQRTEQGDSAMYLCASSKDSTGELFFGEGSRLTVL.

This clone has just one count. The CDR3 DNA reads as TGCGCCAGCAGCTGGGTCGGACTAGCGGGAATGAGCAATGAGCAGTTCTTC. Translating gives CASSWVGLAGMSNEQFF. The chain has TRBV5-1 and TRBJ2-1, with 12 positions matching TRBD2. From germline, CDR1 is SGHRS and CDR2 YFSETQ. The CDR3 contains 17 residues. J lost 6 bases, V lost 3 bases, and 10 bases had no gene match.

On this clone itself: This sample includes further DNA sequences coding for the same CDR3. V usage is TRBV5-4 and J usage is TRBJ2-7; D unresolved. V was trimmed by 0 bases and J by 2 bases, leaving 6 bases between them. The CDR3 is 13 amino acids. CDR1 is SGHNT, CDR2 YYREEE, per germline (reference sequence). CDR3 coding DNA: TGTGCCAGCAGCTTGGAGGGTCCCTACGAGCAGTACTTC. Translating it yields CASSLEGPYEQYF.

This rearrangement joins TRBV19 to TRBJ1-1; weak D call: TRBD1 (5 bases). Germline-derived CDR1 and CDR2 are LNHDA and SQIVND (reference sequence). This CDR3 is 13 amino acids long. Trimming took off 6 bases at V and 1 base at J, with 9 bases between the two ends. CDR3 DNA sequence: TGTGCCAGTAGGCGGGACGGGAACACTGAAGCTTTCTTT. Translation: CASRRDGNTEAFF.

The rearrangement joins TRBV11-2 to TRBJ2-7; D unresolved. The V end lost 3 bases, the J end lost 0 bases, and 12 bases lay between the germline ends. The germline CDR1 and CDR2 sequences are SGHAT and FQNNGV. The CDR3 has 15 residues. DNA for the CDR3: TGTGCCAGCAGCTTCACTACCGGGCGCTCCTACGAGCAGTACTTC. Its protein product is CASSFTTGRSYEQYF.

The chain combines TRBV6-6 with TRBJ2-7; D could derive from TRBD1 or TRBD2 (5 bases each). The germline V gene encodes CDR1 MNHNY and CDR2 SVGAGI (reference sequence). Trimming shortened V by 3 bases and J by 5 bases, and 11 bases separated the two germline ends. This CDR3 is built from 13 residues. The CDR3 nucleotides read TGTGCCAGCAGTTATACTAGGGGCCACGAGCAGTACTTC. Protein sequence: CASSYTRGHEQYF.

As to this clone: Germline and junction disagree at one end, which may indicate a read error. V gene TRBV7-9 combines with J gene TRBJ2-7; TRBD1 aligns across 9 bases. CDR1 is SEHNR, CDR2 FQNEAQ, per germline (reference sequence). The CDR3 consists of 12 residues. In DNA form, the CDR3 reads TGTGCCAGCAGCTTGCCAGGGACAGGGTTTTTCTTC. This encodes CASSLPGTGFFF.

The chain links TRBV2 to TRBJ2-7; TRBD2 matches 12 bases. The CDR3 contains 15 residues. V shed 4 bases and J 6 bases; nucleotides not matched to a gene: 7. CDR1 and CDR2 (germline): SNHLY, FYNNEI. The CDR3 sequence is CASSGTSGIFGEQYF. Here the CDR3 DNA reads TGTGCCAGCAGTGGGACTAGCGGGATATTCGGCGAGCAGTACTTC.

The rearrangement uses TRBV4-1 and TRBJ2-7; D is unresolved. V was cut by 0 bases and J by 3 bases, with 15 bases left in between. CDR3 length equals 16 residues. Germline assignment: CDR1 MGHRA and CDR2 YSYEKL. CDR3 nucleotides: TGCGCCAGCAGCCAAGAATCCTCGACCAGCGTCTACGAGCAGTACTTC. Its translation: CASSQESSTSVYEQYF.

The chain couples TRBV25-1 to TRBJ1-5; D gene ambiguous. This CDR3 contains 16 residues. Trimming removed 6 bases at V and 0 bases at J, with 15 bases between. Germline CDR1 reads MGHDK; CDR2 reads SYGVNS. CDR3 loop: CASSDGPGGSNQPQHF. In DNA, the CDR3 is TGTGCCAGCAGCGACGGTCCCGGAGGTAGCAATCAGCCCCAGCATTTT.

The rearrangement links TRBV30 to TRBJ1-2; 8 bases are shared with TRBD1. V trimming: 3 bases; J trimming: 0 bases; junction bases outside the gene matches: 3. CDR1 is GTSNPN, CDR2 SVGIG, per germline (reference sequence). The CDR3 consists of 14 residues. CDR3 amino acids: CAWRGQGANYGYTF. CDR3 DNA sequence: TGTGCCTGGAGAGGACAGGGCGCTAACTATGGCTACACCTTC.